Below, 5 T cell receptor beta chains from the same sample are listed, as sequenced in a study of T cells after yellow fever vaccination. TCRdb itself ran the 5' RACE reads through MiXCR, one entry per CDR3 protein. The sample lists a few hundred thousand distinct CDR3 sequences; 6.8% were seen once. This specimen consisted of PBMCs, obtained about 41 days after the first yellow fever vaccination. These receptors all stem from a man aged 18 to 35 who received the YFV17D yellow fever vaccine.

This clonotype has at least ten counts. The chain has TRBV5-1 and TRBJ2-7, with D perhaps assigned TRBD1 or TRBD2 (5 bases each). The CDR3 extends over 14 amino acids. Germline lookup yields CDR1 SGHRS and CDR2 YFSETQ. The V end was cut by 0 bases, the J end by 7 bases, with 14 bases between. The CDR3 spells CASSLDLGTREQYF. The CDR3 nucleotides read TGCGCCAGCAGCTTGGATCTGGGGACCAGAGAGCAGTACTTC. Drawing the rest from reference TRBV5-1 and TRBJ2-7, the complete variable domain is KAGVTQTPRYLIKTRGQQVTLSCSPISGHRSVSWYQQTPGQGLQFLFEYFSETQRNKGNFPGRFSGRQFSNSRSEMNVSTLELGDSALYLCASSLDLGTREQYFGPGTRLTVT.

This clonotype showed up just a few times. This rearrangement joins TRBV23-1 to TRBJ1-5; no clear D. TRBV23-1 counts as an open reading frame of uncertain function. V shed 0 bases and J shed 5 bases, with 17 bases lying between them. The CDR3 extends over 17 amino acids. The CDR3 bases are TGCGCCAGCAGTCAATCTTACGGGAATAGATTCCATCAGCCCCAGCATTTT. This sequence encodes CASSQSYGNRFHQPQHF.

This chain uses TRBV4-1 with TRBJ2-1; D ambiguous. The CDR3 contains 15 residues. From germline, CDR1 is MGHRA and CDR2 YSYEKL. The V end lost 0 bases, the J end lost 0 bases, and 6 bases lay between the germline ends. The CDR3 nucleotides are TGCGCCAGCAGCCAAGAGCAGGTCTCCTACAATGAGCAGTTCTTC. Translating it yields CASSQEQVSYNEQFF.

This clonotype was detected ten times or more. The chain joins TRBV4-1 to TRBJ2-2, with D hard to call. CDR1 is MGHRA and CDR2 is YSYEKL in the germline V gene. Trimming removed 5 bases from V and 10 bases from J, with 11 bases in between. This CDR3 comprises 12 residues. CDR3 nucleotides: TGCGCCAGCAGCTCCCAGGTCACGGAGCTGTTTTTT. It is translated as CASSSQVTELFF.

The chain links TRBV4-1 to TRBJ2-7; D not certain. CDR3 length: 15 amino acids. V was shortened by 0 bases and J by 9 bases, with 18 bases between the two germline ends. Germline V gives CDR1 MGHRA, CDR2 YSYEKL. CDR3 protein: CASSQDANFVLAQYF. CDR3 in DNA: TGCGCCAGCAGCCAAGACGCCAACTTCGTTTTGGCGCAGTACTTC.